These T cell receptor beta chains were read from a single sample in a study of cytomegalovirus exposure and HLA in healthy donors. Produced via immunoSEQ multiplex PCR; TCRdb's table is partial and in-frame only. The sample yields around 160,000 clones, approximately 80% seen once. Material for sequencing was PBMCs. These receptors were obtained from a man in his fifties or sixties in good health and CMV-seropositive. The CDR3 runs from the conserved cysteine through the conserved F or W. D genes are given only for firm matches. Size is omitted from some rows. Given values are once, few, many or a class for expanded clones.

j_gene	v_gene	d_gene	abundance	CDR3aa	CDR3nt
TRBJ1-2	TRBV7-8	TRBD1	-	CASTPEGTAYGYTF	TGTGCCAGCACCCCAGAGGGGACAGCCTATGGCTACACCTTC
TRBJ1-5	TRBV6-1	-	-	CASSDSSQPQHF	TGTGCCAGCAGTGACAGTTCTCAGCCCCAGCATTTT
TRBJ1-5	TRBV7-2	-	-	CASSLGDRMNQPQHF	TGTGCCAGCAGCTTAGGTGACAGGATGAATCAGCCCCAGCATTTT
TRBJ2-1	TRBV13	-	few	CASSFGQALYNEQFF	TGTGCCAGCAGCTTTGGTCAGGCCTTATACAATGAGCAGTTCTTC
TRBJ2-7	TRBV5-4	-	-	CASSPTGTRIYEQYF	TGTGCCAGCAGCCCTACCGGGACACGGATATACGAGCAGTACTTC
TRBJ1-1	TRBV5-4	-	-	CASRLDGAEAFF	TGTGCCAGCAGGCTTGACGGAGCCGAAGCTTTCTTT
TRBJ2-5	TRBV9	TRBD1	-	CASSPYGTGSGQETQYF	TGTGCCAGCAGCCCCTACGGGACAGGGAGCGGGCAAGAGACCCAGTACTTC
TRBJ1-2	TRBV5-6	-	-	CASSQDSYGYTF	TGTGCCAGCAGCCAGGACAGTTATGGCTACACCTTC
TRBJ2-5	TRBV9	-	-	CASSPARGGVETQYF	TGTGCCAGCAGCCCCGCGCGAGGGGGGGTAGAGACCCAGTACTTC
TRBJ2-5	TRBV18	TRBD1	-	CASSSTGTGSGQTQYF	TGTGCCAGCTCAAGTACCGGGACAGGTTCAGGACAGACCCAGTACTTC
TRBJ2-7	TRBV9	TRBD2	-	CASSVTSGGANEQYF	TGTGCCAGCAGCGTAACCAGCGGGGGGGCTAACGAGCAGTACTTC
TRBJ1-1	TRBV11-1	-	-	CASSLSGGRNTEAFF	TGTGCCAGCAGCTTATCCGGGGGGCGGAACACTGAAGCTTTCTTT
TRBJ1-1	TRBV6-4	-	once	CARQGGTEAFF	TGTGCCAGACAGGGAGGGACTGAAGCTTTCTTT
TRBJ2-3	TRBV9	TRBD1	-	CASSARQGSADTQYF	TGTGCCAGCAGCGCTCGACAGGGTTCCGCAGATACGCAGTATTTT
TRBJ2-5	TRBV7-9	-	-	CASRWTRETQYF	TGTGCCAGCAGGTGGACAAGAGAGACCCAGTACTTC
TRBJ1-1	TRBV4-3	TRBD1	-	CASSQGHRGKTEAFF	TGCGCCAGCAGCCAAGGACACAGGGGGAAGACTGAAGCTTTCTTT
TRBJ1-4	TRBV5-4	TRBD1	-	CASSFEAGGLEKLFF	TGTGCCAGCAGCTTCGAGGCAGGGGGCTTAGAAAAACTGTTTTTT